Included here is one TCR beta chain sequence, with context. As yet, its antigen is unknown. The RNA, roughly 0.45 to 1 ug, was put through reverse transcription using random hexamers. It was immunoSEQ multiplex PCR that amplified TCR beta CDR3 across 54 Vbeta and 13 Jbeta. One entry per CDR3 protein results from TCRdb running MiXCR on the immunoSEQ multiplex PCR reads. The table lists fewer than 150,000 distinct CDR3 sequences, 94% of them singletons. Looked up from germline, CDR1 is MNHEY and CDR2 is SMNVEV (reference sequence). CDR3 length equals 14 residues. V was trimmed by 1 base and J by 3 bases, leaving 9 bases between them. This specimen belongs to a study of CD8 T cells in Susac syndrome. Study conclusions and caveats: A relatively small number of individuals underwent TCR sequencing and HLA analysis.

This clonotype was obtained from a human donor in good health. The sample was CD8+ T cells from PBMCs. The chain uses TRBV27 and TRBJ2-5; D is uncertain. CDR3 region: CASSLYPEKETQYF. The CDR3 region has the DNA TGTGCCAGCAGTTTATACCCAGAAAAAGAGACCCAGTACTTC.